This entry lists 11 T cell receptor beta chains sequenced from one sample in a study of blood T cell repertoires in COVID-19. Clones were sequenced by immunoSEQ multiplex PCR, and TCRdb holds only the in-frame ones, with some missing. There are 35,000 to 40,000 clones in the sample; over 65% occur only once, and about 15% lies in the top ten. The sample taken for sequencing was peripheral blood. These receptors all come from a man aged 50 to 60 with active or convalescent COVID-19.

This chain uses TRBV27 with TRBJ1-5; maybe TRBD1 (6 bases). Germline loops: CDR1 MNHEY, CDR2 SMNVEV (reference sequence). The CDR3 length is 15 residues. The germline V and J ends were trimmed by 7 bases and 5 bases, with 18 bases remaining between them. The CDR3 coding sequence is TGTGCCAGCAAAAGGACAGTCGGGATTGATCAGCCCCAGCATTTT. Translation gives CASKRTVGIDQPQHF.

V is TRBV19 and J is TRBJ1-5, with D uncertain. Germline V lookup: CDR1 LNHDA, CDR2 SQIVND (reference sequence). The CDR3 is made up of 13 amino acids. V was cut by 7 bases and J by 4 bases, with 11 bases left in between. CDR3 nucleotide sequence: TGTGCCAGTAATCGGATGGAGAATCAGCCCCAGCATTTT. This translates into CASNRMENQPQHF.

The chain couples TRBV18 to TRBJ1-1; 7 nucleotides match TRBD1. With V trimmed by 4 bases and J by 4 bases, 12 bases remained unmatched. The CDR3 is 16 residues long. In germline, CDR1 is KGHSH, CDR2 LQKENI. CDR3 sequence reads: CASSLSTGYRSTEAFF. CDR3 DNA: TGTGCCAGCTCACTCTCGACAGGGTATCGGAGCACTGAAGCTTTCTTT. Complete variable domain (other parts from reference TRBV18 and TRBJ1-1): NAGVMQNPRHLVRRRGQEARLRCSPMKGHSHVYWYRQLPEEGLKFMVYLQKENIIDESGMPKERFSAEFPKEGPSILRIQQVVRGDSAAYFCASSLSTGYRSTEAFFGQGTRLTVV.

The chain joins TRBV28 to TRBJ2-7; D might be TRBD2 (7 bases). Trimming removed 2 bases at V and 4 bases at J, with 15 bases between. This CDR3 contains 15 residues. CDR1 is MDHEN and CDR2 is SYDVKM in the germline V gene. The CDR3 coding sequence is TGTGCCAGCAGTTTACTCCGGGGGGCCGGTTACGAGCAGTACTTC. Protein product: CASSLLRGAGYEQYF.

J is TRBJ1-5 and V is TRBV6-6; D remains ambiguous. This CDR3 is 13 amino acids long. The germline V and J ends were trimmed by 5 bases and 5 bases, with 10 bases remaining between them. Germline assignment: CDR1 MNHNY and CDR2 SVGAGI (reference sequence). The CDR3 DNA follows: TGTGCCAGCAGTGACGGGTCGGATCAGCCCCAGCATTTT. This gives the protein CASSDGSDQPQHF.

The V and J genes are TRBV30 and TRBJ2-5, with D possibly TRBD2 on 7 matching bases. Trimming pared 3 bases from V and 4 bases from J, leaving 12 bases between. This CDR3 is 13 amino acids long. CDR1 is GTSNPN, CDR2 SVGIG, per germline (reference sequence). The CDR3 DNA follows: TGTGCCTGGAGCGAGGGGGAGGGAGAGACCCAGTACTTC. Protein product: CAWSEGEGETQYF.

The rearrangement links TRBV3-1 (or the pseudogene TRBV3-2) to TRBJ2-5; TRBD1 agrees at 10 bases. The CDR3 runs to 15 residues. Germline CDR1 is LGHDT and CDR2 is YNNKEL (reference sequence). The V and J ends lost 3 bases and 4 bases, in that order; junction bases with no gene match: 5. In DNA form, the CDR3 reads TGTGCCAGCAGCCAGGGGGGACAGGGGCGAGAGACCCAGTACTTC. Amino acid sequence: CASSQGGQGRETQYF.

In DNA, the CDR3 is TGCAGTGCTAGTTCGGGGATCAATCAGCCCCAGCATTTT. It encodes CSASSGINQPQHF. The chain is built from TRBV20-1 and TRBJ1-5; D uncertain. The length of the CDR3 is 13 residues. V was shortened by 3 bases and J by 3 bases, with 9 bases between the two germline ends. CDR1 is DFQATT and CDR2 is SNEGSKA in the germline V gene (reference sequence).

V is TRBV5-1 and J is TRBJ1-2, with 11 bases fitting TRBD1. Losses at the gene ends were 4 bases for V and 3 bases for J; bases not matched to a gene: 8. CDR1 and CDR2 (germline): SGHRS, YFSETQ. The CDR3 covers 16 residues. The DNA of the CDR3 is TGCGCCAGCAGCATCTCTCCGGGACAGGGGGACTATGGCTACACCTTC. This encodes CASSISPGQGDYGYTF. Looking up the rest from reference TRBV5-1 and TRBJ1-2 gives the full variable domain: KAGVTQTPRYLIKTRGQQVTLSCSPISGHRSVSWYQQTPGQGLQFLFEYFSETQRNKGNFPGRFSGRQFSNSRSEMNVSTLELGDSALYLCASSISPGQGDYGYTFGSGTRLTVV.

The rearrangement uses TRBV6-6 and TRBJ1-3, with 10 bases lining up with TRBD1. Germline assignment: CDR1 MNHNY and CDR2 SVGAGI (reference sequence). V dropped 6 bases and J dropped 2; count of bases not matched to a gene: 4. CDR3 length: 15 amino acids. This CDR3 is CASRGGTGAGNTIYF. The CDR3, as DNA: TGTGCCAGCAGGGGCGGGACAGGGGCTGGAAACACCATATATTTT.

This clone was counted between two and nine times. This chain joins TRBV27 and TRBJ2-7; 9 positions match TRBD1. Germline-derived CDR1 and CDR2 are MNHEY and SMNVEV (reference sequence). The CDR3 has 15 amino acids. The junction had 12 bases not matched to a gene; V was cut back by 6 bases and J by 6 bases. This CDR3 is CASSAPDRGNSEQYF. For the CDR3, the DNA is TGTGCCAGCAGCGCACCCGACAGGGGGAATTCCGAGCAGTACTTC.